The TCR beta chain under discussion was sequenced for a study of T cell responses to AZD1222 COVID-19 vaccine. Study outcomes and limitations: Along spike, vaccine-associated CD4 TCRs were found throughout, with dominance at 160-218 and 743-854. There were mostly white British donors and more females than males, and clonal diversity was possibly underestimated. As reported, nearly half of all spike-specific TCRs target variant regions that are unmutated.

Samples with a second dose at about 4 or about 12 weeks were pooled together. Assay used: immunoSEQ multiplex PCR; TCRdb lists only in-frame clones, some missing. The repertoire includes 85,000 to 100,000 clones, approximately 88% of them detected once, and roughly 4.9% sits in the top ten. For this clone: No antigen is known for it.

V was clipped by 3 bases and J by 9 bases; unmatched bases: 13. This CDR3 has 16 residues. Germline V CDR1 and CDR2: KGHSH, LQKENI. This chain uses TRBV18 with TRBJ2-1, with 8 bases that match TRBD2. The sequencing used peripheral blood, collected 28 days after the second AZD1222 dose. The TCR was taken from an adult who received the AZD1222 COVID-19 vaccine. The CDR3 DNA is TGTGCCAGCTCACCTGTGTTAGCGGGGTACACAGGTGAGCAGTTCTTC. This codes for CASSPVLAGYTGEQFF.